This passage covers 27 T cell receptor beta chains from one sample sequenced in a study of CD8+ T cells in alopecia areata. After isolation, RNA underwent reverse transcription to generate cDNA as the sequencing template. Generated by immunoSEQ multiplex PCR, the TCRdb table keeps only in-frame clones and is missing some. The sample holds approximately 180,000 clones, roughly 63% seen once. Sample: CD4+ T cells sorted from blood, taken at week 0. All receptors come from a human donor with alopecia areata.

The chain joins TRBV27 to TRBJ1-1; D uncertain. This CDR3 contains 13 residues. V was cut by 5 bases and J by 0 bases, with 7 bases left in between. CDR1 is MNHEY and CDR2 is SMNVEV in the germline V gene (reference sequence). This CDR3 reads CASSPRMNTEAFF. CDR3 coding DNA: TGTGCCAGCAGTCCTCGGATGAACACTGAAGCTTTCTTT.

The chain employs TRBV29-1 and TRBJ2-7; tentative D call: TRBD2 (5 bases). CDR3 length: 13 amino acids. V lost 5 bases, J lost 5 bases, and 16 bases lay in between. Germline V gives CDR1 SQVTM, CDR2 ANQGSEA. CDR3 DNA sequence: TGCAGCGTTTCACCTCAACCGGAGGACGAGCAGTACTTC. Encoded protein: CSVSPQPEDEQYF.

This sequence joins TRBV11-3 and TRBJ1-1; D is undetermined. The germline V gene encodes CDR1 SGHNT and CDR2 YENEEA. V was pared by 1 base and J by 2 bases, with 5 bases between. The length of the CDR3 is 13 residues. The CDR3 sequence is CASSLGGNTEAFF. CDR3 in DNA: TGTGCCAGCAGCTTAGGTGGCAACACTGAAGCTTTCTTT.

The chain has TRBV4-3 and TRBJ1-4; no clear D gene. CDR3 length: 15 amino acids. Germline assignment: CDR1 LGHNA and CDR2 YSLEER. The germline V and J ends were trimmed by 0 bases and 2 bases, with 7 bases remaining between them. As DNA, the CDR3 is TGCGCCAGCAGCCAAGATTTTCGGACTAATGAAAAACTGTTTTTT. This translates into CASSQDFRTNEKLFF.

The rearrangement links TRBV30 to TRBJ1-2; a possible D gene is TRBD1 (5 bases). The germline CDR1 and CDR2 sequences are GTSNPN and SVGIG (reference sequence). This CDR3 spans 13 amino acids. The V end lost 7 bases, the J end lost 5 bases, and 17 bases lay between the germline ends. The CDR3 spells CAFTGTYLYGYTF. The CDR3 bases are TGTGCCTTCACCGGGACGTACCTTTATGGCTACACCTTC.

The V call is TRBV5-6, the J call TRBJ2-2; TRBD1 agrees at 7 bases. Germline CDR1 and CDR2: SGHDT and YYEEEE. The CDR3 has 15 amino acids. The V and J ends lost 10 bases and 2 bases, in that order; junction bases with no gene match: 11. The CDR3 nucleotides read TGTGCCTCACACCGAGGGACAGACAACACCGGGGAGCTGTTTTTT. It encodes CASHRGTDNTGELFF.

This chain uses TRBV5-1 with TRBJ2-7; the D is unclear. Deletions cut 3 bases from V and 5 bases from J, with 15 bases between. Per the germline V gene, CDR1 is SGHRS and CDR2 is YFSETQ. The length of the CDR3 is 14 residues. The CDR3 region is CASSYTNNGDEQYF. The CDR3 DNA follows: TGCGCCAGCAGCTACACGAATAATGGGGACGAGCAGTACTTC.

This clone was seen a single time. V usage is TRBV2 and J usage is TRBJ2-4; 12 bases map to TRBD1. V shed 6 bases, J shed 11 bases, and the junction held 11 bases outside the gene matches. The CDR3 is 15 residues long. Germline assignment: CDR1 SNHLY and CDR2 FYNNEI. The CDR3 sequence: CASRGQGALGEVQYF. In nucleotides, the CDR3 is TGTGCCAGCAGGGGACAGGGGGCATTGGGAGAGGTTCAGTACTTC.

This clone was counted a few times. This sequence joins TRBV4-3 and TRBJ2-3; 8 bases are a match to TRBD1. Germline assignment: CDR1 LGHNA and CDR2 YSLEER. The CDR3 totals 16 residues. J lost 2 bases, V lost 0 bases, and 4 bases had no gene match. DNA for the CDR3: TGCGCCAGCAGCCAAGATTGGGGACAGGTCACAGATACGCAGTATTTT. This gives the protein CASSQDWGQVTDTQYF.

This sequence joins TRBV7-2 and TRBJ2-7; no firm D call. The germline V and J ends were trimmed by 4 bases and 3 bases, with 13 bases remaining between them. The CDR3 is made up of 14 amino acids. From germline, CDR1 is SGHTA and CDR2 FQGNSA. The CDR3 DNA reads TGTGCCAGCAGCTCATATGGTGAGGTCTACGAGCAGTACTTC. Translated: CASSSYGEVYEQYF.

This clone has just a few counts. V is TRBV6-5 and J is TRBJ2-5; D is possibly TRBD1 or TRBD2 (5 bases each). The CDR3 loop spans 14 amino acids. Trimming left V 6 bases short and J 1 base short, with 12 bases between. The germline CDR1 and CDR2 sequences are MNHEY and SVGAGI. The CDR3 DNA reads TGTGCCAGCAGGCCCGGGACGTTCCAAGAGACCCAGTACTTC. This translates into CASRPGTFQETQYF.

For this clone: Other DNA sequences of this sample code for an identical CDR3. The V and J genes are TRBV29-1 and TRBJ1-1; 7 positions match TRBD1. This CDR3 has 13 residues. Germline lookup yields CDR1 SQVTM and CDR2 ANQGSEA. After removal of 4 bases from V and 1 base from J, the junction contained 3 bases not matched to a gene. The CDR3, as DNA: TGCAGCGTTGGTACAGGGGCGAACACTGAAGCTTTCTTT. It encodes CSVGTGANTEAFF.

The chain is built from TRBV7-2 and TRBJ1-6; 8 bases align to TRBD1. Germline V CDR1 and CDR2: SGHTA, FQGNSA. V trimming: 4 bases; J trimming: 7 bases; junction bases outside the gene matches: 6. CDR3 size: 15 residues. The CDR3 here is CASSSRQGYNSPLHF. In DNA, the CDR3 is TGTGCCAGCAGCTCCCGACAGGGGTACAATTCACCCCTCCACTTT.

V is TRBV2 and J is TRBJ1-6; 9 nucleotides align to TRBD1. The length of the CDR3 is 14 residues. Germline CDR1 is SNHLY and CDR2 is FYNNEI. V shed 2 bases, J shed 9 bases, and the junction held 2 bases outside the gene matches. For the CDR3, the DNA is TGTGCCAGCAGTGAAAACAGGGGGCGTTCACCCCTCCACTTT. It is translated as CASSENRGRSPLHF.

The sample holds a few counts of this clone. CDR3 in amino acids: CASSLRGGINYGYTF. The CDR3, as DNA: TGTGCCAGTAGTCTCCGTGGGGGGATTAACTATGGCTACACCTTC. The gene calls are TRBV19 and TRBJ1-2; D is possibly TRBD1 (5 bases). The germline gives CDR1 LNHDA, CDR2 SQIVND (reference sequence). The CDR3 has 15 residues. Trimming removed 5 bases at V and 1 base at J, with 14 bases between. Full variable domain (outside the CDR3, taken from reference TRBV19 and TRBJ1-2): DGGITQSPKYLFRKEGQNVTLSCEQNLNHDAMYWYRQDPGQGLRLIYYSQIVNDFQKGDIAEGYSVSREKKESFPLTVTSAQKNPTAFYLCASSLRGGINYGYTFGSGTRLTVV.

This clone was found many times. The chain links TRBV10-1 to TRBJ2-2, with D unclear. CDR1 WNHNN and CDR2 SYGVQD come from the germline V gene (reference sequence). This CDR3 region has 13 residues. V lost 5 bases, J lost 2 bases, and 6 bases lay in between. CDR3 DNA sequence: TGCGCCAGCAGTACCCCAAACACCGGGGAGCTGTTTTTT. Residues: CASSTPNTGELFF.

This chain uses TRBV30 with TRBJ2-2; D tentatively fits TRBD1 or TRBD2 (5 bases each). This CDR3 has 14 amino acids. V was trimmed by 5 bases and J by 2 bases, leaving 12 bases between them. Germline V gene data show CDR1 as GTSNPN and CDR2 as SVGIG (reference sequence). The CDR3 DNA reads TGTGCCTGGGGGGACGGAGTAAACACCGGGGAGCTGTTTTTT. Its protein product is CAWGDGVNTGELFF.

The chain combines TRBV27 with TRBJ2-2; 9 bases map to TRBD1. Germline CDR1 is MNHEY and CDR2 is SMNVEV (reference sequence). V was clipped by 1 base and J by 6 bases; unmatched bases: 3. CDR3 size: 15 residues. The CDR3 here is CASSLLGQGSGELFF. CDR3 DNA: TGTGCCAGCAGTTTATTGGGACAGGGTTCCGGGGAGCTGTTTTTT.

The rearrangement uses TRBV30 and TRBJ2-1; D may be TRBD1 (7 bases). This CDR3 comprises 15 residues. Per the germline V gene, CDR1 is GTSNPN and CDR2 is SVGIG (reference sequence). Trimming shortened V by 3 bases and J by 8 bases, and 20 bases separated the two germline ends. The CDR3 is CAWSAGQLTLDEQFF. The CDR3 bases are TGTGCCTGGAGCGCGGGACAGTTGACCTTGGATGAGCAGTTCTTC.

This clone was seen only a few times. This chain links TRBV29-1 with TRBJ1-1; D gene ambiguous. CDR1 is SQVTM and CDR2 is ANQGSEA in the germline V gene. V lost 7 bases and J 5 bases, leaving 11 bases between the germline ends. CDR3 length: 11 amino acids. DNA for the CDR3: TGCAGCGCCAGAGAAGGGACTGAAGCTTTCTTT. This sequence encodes CSAREGTEAFF.

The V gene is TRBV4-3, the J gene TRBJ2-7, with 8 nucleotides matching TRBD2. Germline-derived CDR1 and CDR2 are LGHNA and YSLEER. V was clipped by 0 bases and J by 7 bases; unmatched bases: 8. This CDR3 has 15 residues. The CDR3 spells CASSQEVGRASEQYF. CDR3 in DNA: TGCGCCAGCAGCCAAGAAGTCGGGAGGGCAAGTGAGCAGTACTTC.

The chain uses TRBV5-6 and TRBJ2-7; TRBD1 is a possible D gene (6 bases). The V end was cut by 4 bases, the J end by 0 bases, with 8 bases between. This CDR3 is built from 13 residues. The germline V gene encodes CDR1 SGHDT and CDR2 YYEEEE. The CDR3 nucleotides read TGTGCCAGCAGCGGGGGCATCTCCTACGAGCAGTACTTC. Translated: CASSGGISYEQYF.

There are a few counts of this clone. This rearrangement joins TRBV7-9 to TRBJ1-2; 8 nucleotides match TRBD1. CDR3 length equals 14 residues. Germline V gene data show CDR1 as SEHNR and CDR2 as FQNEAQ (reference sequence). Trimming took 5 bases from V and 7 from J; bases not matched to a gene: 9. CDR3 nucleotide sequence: TGTGCCAGCAGCGACGGACAGGGTGGTCGTGGCTACACCTTC. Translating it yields CASSDGQGGRGYTF.

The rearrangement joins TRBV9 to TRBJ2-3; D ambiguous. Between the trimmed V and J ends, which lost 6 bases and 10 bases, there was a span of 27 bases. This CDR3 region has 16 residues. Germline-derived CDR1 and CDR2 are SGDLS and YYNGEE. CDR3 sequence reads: CASTPRVAADLAAQYF. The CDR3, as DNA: TGTGCCAGCACCCCCCGGGTAGCCGCTGATCTCGCTGCGCAGTATTTT.

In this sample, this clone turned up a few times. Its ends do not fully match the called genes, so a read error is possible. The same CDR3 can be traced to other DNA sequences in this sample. The CDR3 DNA is TGCAGCGTCGAAGACAGAGCCTACGAGCAGTACTTC. Protein product: CSVEDRAYEQYF. V is TRBV29-1 and J is TRBJ2-7; possibly TRBD1 for D (5 bases). This CDR3 spans 12 amino acids. Germline lookup yields CDR1 SQVTM and CDR2 ANQGSEA.

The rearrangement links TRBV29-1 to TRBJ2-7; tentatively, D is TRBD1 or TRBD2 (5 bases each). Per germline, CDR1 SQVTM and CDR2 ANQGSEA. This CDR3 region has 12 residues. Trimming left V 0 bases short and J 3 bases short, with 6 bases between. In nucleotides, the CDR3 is TGCAGCGTTGAAGATGGGGGCTACGAGCAGTACTTC. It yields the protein CSVEDGGYEQYF.

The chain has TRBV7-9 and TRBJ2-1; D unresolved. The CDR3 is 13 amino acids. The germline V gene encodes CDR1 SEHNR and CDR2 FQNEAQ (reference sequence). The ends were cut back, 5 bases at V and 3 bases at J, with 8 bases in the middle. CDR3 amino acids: CASSPDNYNEQFF. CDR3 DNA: TGTGCCAGCAGCCCCGACAACTACAATGAGCAGTTCTTC.